What follows are 23 T cell receptor beta chains derived from one specimen sequenced in a study of cytomegalovirus exposure and HLA in healthy donors. The PCR ran on 60 Vbeta and 13 Jbeta primers. Generated by immunoSEQ multiplex PCR, the TCRdb table keeps only in-frame clones and is missing some. The sample table sets out 100,000 to 150,000 clones. Sequencing was carried out using PBMCs. These receptors all stem from a man aged 25-40 years in good health and CMV-seronegative.

To note about this clone: Additional DNA sequences in this sample encode the identical CDR3. V gene TRBV14 combines with J gene TRBJ2-3; maybe TRBD2 (7 bases). V shed 3 bases and J shed 4 bases, with 17 bases lying between them. The CDR3 runs 16 residues. CDR1 is SGHDN, CDR2 FVKESK, per germline. CDR3 residues: CASSHTKQGGADTQYF. The CDR3 DNA follows: TGTGCCAGCAGCCACACGAAACAGGGAGGGGCAGATACGCAGTATTTT. Full variable domain (rest looked up from reference TRBV14 and TRBJ2-3): EAGVTQFPSHSVIEKGQTVTLRCDPISGHDNLYWYRRVMGKEIKFLLHFVKESKQDESGMPNNRFLAERTGGTYSTLKVQPAELEDSGVYFCASSHTKQGGADTQYFGPGTRLTVL.

The V call is TRBV9, the J call TRBJ2-5; D possibly corresponds to TRBD1 (6 bases). CDR1 SGDLS and CDR2 YYNGEE come from the germline V gene. The ends were cut back, 0 bases at V and 5 bases at J, with 14 bases in the middle. The CDR3 extends over 15 amino acids. The CDR3 protein is CASSVAPAGEETQYF. The CDR3 bases are TGTGCCAGCAGCGTAGCTCCGGCAGGGGAGGAGACCCAGTACTTC.

The V call is TRBV6-5, the J call TRBJ1-5, with D uncertain. The CDR3 sequence is 14 residues long. Trimming cost V 6 bases and J 2 bases, with 11 bases left between them. Germline CDR1 and CDR2: MNHEY and SVGAGI. Here the CDR3 reads CASSPSYGNQPQHF. As DNA, the CDR3 is TGTGCCAGCAGCCCGAGTTATGGCAATCAGCCCCAGCATTTT.

This rearrangement joins TRBV9 to TRBJ2-1; 8 nucleotides match TRBD2. Per germline, CDR1 SGDLS and CDR2 YYNGEE. V was pared by 4 bases and J by 9 bases, with 15 bases of the junction left unmatched. This CDR3 has 16 residues. The CDR3 region has the DNA TGTGCCAGCAGCCCTAGTGGAACGGGAGGGCCTGGTGAGCAGTTCTTC. Residues: CASSPSGTGGPGEQFF.

The chain combines TRBV28 with TRBJ2-3, with D uncertain. This CDR3 contains 13 residues. V lost 4 bases and J 0 bases, leaving 5 bases between the germline ends. Germline V lookup: CDR1 MDHEN, CDR2 SYDVKM. The CDR3 DNA reads as TGTGCCAGCAGTTGGGCTAGCACAGATACGCAGTATTTT. This encodes CASSWASTDTQYF.

The chain links TRBV10-3 to TRBJ2-7, with D tentatively TRBD1 (6 bases). CDR3 length equals 14 residues. Trimming removed 3 bases from V and 0 bases from J, with 9 bases in between. Germline V gene lookup returns CDR1 ENHRY and CDR2 SYGVKD. CDR3 in DNA: TGTGCCATCAGTGAATTACAGGGCTCCTACGAGCAGTACTTC. This gives the protein CAISELQGSYEQYF.

This sequence joins TRBV15 and TRBJ2-3, with 12 bases matching TRBD2. Trimming at V came to 11 bases and at J to 4 bases, leaving 13 bases not matched to a gene. Germline CDR1 is LNHNV and CDR2 is YYDKDF (reference sequence). CDR3 size: 16 residues. The DNA of the CDR3 is TGTGCCGTCGGAAAATCGGGACTAGCGGGTCCAGATACGCAGTATTTT. It codes for CAVGKSGLAGPDTQYF.

V is TRBV5-1 and J is TRBJ1-3, with 7 positions matching TRBD1. CDR1 and CDR2 (germline): SGHRS, YFSETQ. The CDR3 runs to 16 residues. Trimming at V came to 0 bases and at J to 2 bases, leaving 5 bases not matched to a gene. The CDR3 here is CASSLGTGDTGNTIYF. DNA for the CDR3: TGCGCCAGCAGCTTGGGAACAGGGGATACTGGAAACACCATATATTTT.

The V gene is TRBV7-8, the J gene TRBJ2-7; D not certain. The V and J ends lost 5 bases and 2 bases respectively, with 7 bases between them. CDR1 is SGHVS and CDR2 is FQNEAQ in the germline V gene. The CDR3 consists of 12 residues. The CDR3 protein is CASSPVTYEQYF. The CDR3 DNA sequence: TGTGCCAGCAGCCCCGTAACCTACGAGCAGTACTTC.

This chain links TRBV5-4 with TRBJ2-7; a possible D gene is TRBD2 (7 bases). Trimming pared 6 bases from V and 2 bases from J, leaving 12 bases between. Germline CDR1 reads SGHNT; CDR2 reads YYREEE (reference sequence). The CDR3 has 13 amino acids. CDR3 amino acids: CASTQGGAYEQYF. DNA of the CDR3: TGTGCCAGCACCCAAGGGGGGGCCTACGAGCAGTACTTC.

The chain couples TRBV5-5 to TRBJ1-2; D perhaps matches TRBD1 (6 bases). Germline CDR1 SGHKS, CDR2 YYEKEE (reference sequence). V gave up 4 bases and J gave up 0 bases, with 16 bases separating them. The CDR3 consists of 16 residues. The CDR3 coding sequence is TGTGCCAGCAGCCCTTGGACAGTTCCAGCTAACTATGGCTACACCTTC. Translated: CASSPWTVPANYGYTF.

V usage is TRBV7-2 and J usage is TRBJ1-3, with D unclear. CDR3 length: 17 residues. Germline CDR1 is SGHTA and CDR2 is FQGNSA. V was shortened by 5 bases and J by 1 base, with 18 bases between the two germline ends. Here the CDR3 reads CASSPRPTDSSGNTIYF. CDR3 coding DNA: TGTGCCAGCAGCCCGAGACCGACGGACTCATCTGGAAACACCATATATTTT.

V gene TRBV2 combines with J gene TRBJ2-3; 8 bases map to TRBD2. Per germline, CDR1 SNHLY and CDR2 FYNNEI. J gave up 0 bases and V 5 bases, and 4 bases lay outside the gene matches. This CDR3 comprises 15 residues. The CDR3 region has the DNA TGTGCCAGCAGTCCCCGGACTAGCAGCACAGATACGCAGTATTTT. Its protein is CASSPRTSSTDTQYF.

V gene TRBV11-2 combines with J gene TRBJ2-7, with 7 bases aligning to TRBD2. Germline CDR1 reads SGHAT; CDR2 reads FQNNGV. With 1 base clipped from V and 4 bases from J, the junction kept 7 bases outside the gene matches. This CDR3 has 15 residues. CDR3 bases: TGTGCCAGCAGCTTAGGGTCTAGCGGTACTTACGAGCAGTACTTC. Protein product: CASSLGSSGTYEQYF.

The rearrangement joins TRBV6-5 to TRBJ1-5; no definite D call. Germline values: CDR1 MNHEY, CDR2 SVGAGI. V was pared by 2 bases and J by 9 bases, with 14 bases between. The CDR3 spans 14 residues. CDR3 sequence reads: CASSYRRETPPQHF. The DNA for the CDR3 is TGTGCCAGCAGTTACAGGAGGGAAACTCCGCCCCAGCATTTT.

The chain recombines TRBV28 with TRBJ1-4; D unresolved. The CDR3 covers 14 residues. The germline V gene has CDR1 MDHEN and CDR2 SYDVKM. The V end was cut by 3 bases, the J end by 8 bases, with 13 bases between. In nucleotides, the CDR3 is TGTGCCAGCAGTTTCGACTCCACGGGGGAAAAACTGTTTTTT. Amino acid sequence: CASSFDSTGEKLFF.

The gene calls are TRBV29-1 and TRBJ2-7; 7 positions agree with TRBD2. CDR1 and CDR2 (germline): SQVTM, ANQGSEA. The CDR3 extends over 14 amino acids. V lost 4 bases to trimming and J lost 0 bases; unmatched junction nucleotides: 6. The CDR3 region has the DNA TGCAGCGTTGGAGAGAGGACTAGCTCCTACGAGCAGTACTTC. Translation: CSVGERTSSYEQYF.

The V call is TRBV5-1, the J call TRBJ2-7, with TRBD2 identical over 9 bases. The J segment lost 5 bases and the V segment lost 5 bases, leaving 11 bases of the junction unmatched. The CDR3 spans 15 residues. Germline V CDR1 and CDR2: SGHRS, YFSETQ. This CDR3 reads CASSPIAGVDHEQYF. The CDR3, as DNA: TGCGCCAGCAGTCCTATAGCGGGAGTCGATCACGAGCAGTACTTC. Drawing the rest from reference TRBV5-1 and TRBJ2-7, the complete variable domain is KAGVTQTPRYLIKTRGQQVTLSCSPISGHRSVSWYQQTPGQGLQFLFEYFSETQRNKGNFPGRFSGRQFSNSRSEMNVSTLELGDSALYLCASSPIAGVDHEQYFGPGTRLTVT.

This chain connects TRBV4-1 to TRBJ2-7; 10 nucleotides line up with TRBD1. The CDR3 loop spans 15 amino acids. Germline lookup yields CDR1 MGHRA and CDR2 YSYEKL. J gave up 2 bases and V 4 bases, and 5 bases lay outside the gene matches. The CDR3 here is CASSRGTGETYEQYF. CDR3 nucleotides: TGCGCCAGCAGCCGAGGGACAGGGGAAACCTACGAGCAGTACTTC.

V and J are TRBV6-1 and TRBJ2-5; D is possibly TRBD2 (5 bases). Judging by the DNA end, TRBJ2-7 fits better; the J call may be wrong. Germline V gene lookup returns CDR1 MNHNS and CDR2 SASEGT. The CDR3 contains 13 residues. The CDR3 here is CASSEARAYEQYF. CDR3 in DNA: TGTGCCAGCAGTGAAGCGCGGGCCTACGAGCAGTACTTC.

The chain employs TRBV7-6 and TRBJ2-5; possible D gene TRBD1, 7 bases. TRBJ2-7 matches the DNA end more closely, so the J call is doubtful. Germline V gives CDR1 SGHVS, CDR2 FNYEAQ. The CDR3 loop spans 16 amino acids. DNA of the CDR3: TGTGCCAGCAGCTTAGTCCCAGGGGGGAATCCCTACGAGCAGTACTTC. Amino acid sequence: CASSLVPGGNPYEQYF.

CDR3 in amino acids: CASSPIAGGPETQYF. DNA of the CDR3: TGTGCCAGTAGTCCTATAGCGGGAGGGCCAGAGACCCAGTACTTC. This chain joins TRBV19 and TRBJ2-5; 11 bases are a match to TRBD2. The CDR3 covers 15 residues. The germline V gene encodes CDR1 LNHDA and CDR2 SQIVND (reference sequence). The V and J ends lost 5 bases and 4 bases, in that order; junction bases with no gene match: 6.

The J gene is TRBJ2-1, the V gene TRBV7-9; D ambiguous. Trimming left V 5 bases short and J 7 bases short, with 6 bases between. CDR1 is SEHNR and CDR2 is FQNEAQ in the germline V gene (reference sequence). There are 11 residues in the CDR3. The CDR3 coding sequence is TGTGCCAGCAGCCCTCGGAATGAGCAGTTCTTC. Its protein product is CASSPRNEQFF.